This entry describes one TCR beta chain. Its cognate antigen is unknown. The record originates from a study of OX40 agonist ivuxolimab in advanced cancers. Study information: Administration of intravenous ivuxolimab to patients occurred every 2 weeks at 0.01 to 10 mg/kg. Partial responses, seen in three patients, involved one hepatocellular carcinoma and two cutaneous melanomas. Regarding the study as a whole: Among the lowest levels of clonal expansion were found in partial responders at 0.1-3.0 mg/kg.

This CDR3 is 15 amino acids long. CDR1 and CDR2 (germline): ENHRY, SYGVKD. V gave up 4 bases and J gave up 1 base; unmatched junction bases: 5. The table came from immunoSEQ multiplex PCR; TCRdb's copy has only in-frame clones and leaves some out. The table includes 60,000 to 75,000 clones, more than 70% detected once. The sample here was CD4+ or CD8+ T cells sorted from blood, taken in a trial of the OX40 agonist ivuxolimab. The TCR originated in an adult with an advanced solid tumor such as melanoma, head and neck, liver or kidney cancer. The rearrangement joins TRBV10-3 to TRBJ2-3, with 7 bases lining up with TRBD2. The CDR3 here is CAISAGLAGTDTQYF. The CDR3 bases are TGTGCCATCAGTGCCGGGCTAGCGGGCACAGATACGCAGTATTTT.